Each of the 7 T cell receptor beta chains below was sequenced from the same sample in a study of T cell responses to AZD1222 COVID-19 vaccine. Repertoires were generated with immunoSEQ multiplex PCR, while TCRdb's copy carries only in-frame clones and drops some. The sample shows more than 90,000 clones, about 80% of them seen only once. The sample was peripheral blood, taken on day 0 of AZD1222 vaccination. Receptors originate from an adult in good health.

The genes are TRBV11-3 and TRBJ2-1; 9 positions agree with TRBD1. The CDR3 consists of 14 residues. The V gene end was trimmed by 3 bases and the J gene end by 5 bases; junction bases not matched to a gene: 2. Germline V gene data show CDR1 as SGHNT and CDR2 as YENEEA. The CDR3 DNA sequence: TGTGCCAGCAGCTTGGGACAGGGCCACAATGAGCAGTTCTTC. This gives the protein CASSLGQGHNEQFF.

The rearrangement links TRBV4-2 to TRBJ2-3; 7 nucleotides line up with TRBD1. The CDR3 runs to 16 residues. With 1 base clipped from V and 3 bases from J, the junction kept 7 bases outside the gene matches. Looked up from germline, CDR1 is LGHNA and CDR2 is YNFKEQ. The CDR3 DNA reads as TGTGCCAGCAGCCAAGCACAGGGGTTGTTGACAGATACGCAGTATTTT. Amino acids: CASSQAQGLLTDTQYF.

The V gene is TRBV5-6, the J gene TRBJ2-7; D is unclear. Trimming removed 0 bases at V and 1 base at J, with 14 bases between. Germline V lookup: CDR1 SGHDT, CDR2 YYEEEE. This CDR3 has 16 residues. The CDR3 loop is CASSLGFTQDSYEQYF. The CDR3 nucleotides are TGTGCCAGCAGCTTGGGCTTTACCCAGGATTCCTACGAGCAGTACTTC. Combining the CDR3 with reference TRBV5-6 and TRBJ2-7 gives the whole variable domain DAGVTQSPTHLIKTRGQQVTLRCSPKSGHDTVSWYQQALGQGPQFIFQYYEEEERQRGNFPDRFSGHQFPNYSSELNVNALLLGDSALYLCASSLGFTQDSYEQYFGPGTRLTVT.

The chain's CDR3 is CASSEDRVSEAFF. The DNA of the CDR3 is TGTGCCAGCAGCGAGGACAGGGTATCTGAAGCTTTCTTT. This chain uses TRBV6-5 with TRBJ1-1; 8 bases map to TRBD1. The CDR3 totals 13 residues. V shed 6 bases and J 6 bases; nucleotides not matched to a gene: 6. The germline V gene encodes CDR1 MNHEY and CDR2 SVGAGI.

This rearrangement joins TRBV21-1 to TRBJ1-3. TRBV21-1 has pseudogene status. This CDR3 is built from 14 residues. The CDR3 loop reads CASSKGGPGNTIYF. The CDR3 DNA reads TGTGCCAGCAGCAAAGGGGGTCCTGGAAACACCATATATTTT.

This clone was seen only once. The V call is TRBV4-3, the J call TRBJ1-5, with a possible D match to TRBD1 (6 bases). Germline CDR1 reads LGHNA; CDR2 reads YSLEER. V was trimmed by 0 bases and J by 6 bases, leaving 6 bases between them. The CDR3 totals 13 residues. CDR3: CASSQETGQPQHF. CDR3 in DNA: TGCGCCAGCAGCCAAGAGACAGGTCAGCCCCAGCATTTT.

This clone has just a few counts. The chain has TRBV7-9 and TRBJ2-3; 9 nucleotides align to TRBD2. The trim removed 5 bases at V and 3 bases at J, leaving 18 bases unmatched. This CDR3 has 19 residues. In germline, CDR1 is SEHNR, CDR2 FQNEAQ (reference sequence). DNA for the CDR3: TGTGCCAGCAGCCCCACCATTCCTTTGCGGGGGGGCCGGACAGATACGCAGTATTTT. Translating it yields CASSPTIPLRGGRTDTQYF.